The 26 T cell receptor beta chains in this list originate from one sample, sequenced in a study of technical replicates of blood from several donors. The data were produced by immunoSEQ multiplex PCR, yet TCRdb's version contains in-frame clones alone and is incomplete. The sample lists about 66,000 clones, approximately 93% occurring once. The specimen sequenced was PBMCs. The origin of the receptors is a human donor in good health. Some clones in this sample may be carry-over from other donors' samples.

V is TRBV2 and J is TRBJ2-7; 7 bases agree with TRBD1. The CDR3 spans 17 residues. After removal of 5 bases from V and 6 bases from J, the junction contained 19 bases not matched to a gene. Germline V lookup: CDR1 SNHLY, CDR2 FYNNEI. Written as DNA, the CDR3 is TGTGCCAGCAGTCCGACCGGGACAGAGATCTTTTTTCTCGAGCAGTACTTC. It is translated as CASSPTGTEIFFLEQYF.

The chain has TRBV9 and TRBJ2-1; 8 positions agree with TRBD2. Germline trimming cut 0 bases from V and 8 bases from J; bases unmatched to any gene: 10. The CDR3 is 16 amino acids. The germline V gene has CDR1 SGDLS and CDR2 YYNGEE. As DNA, the CDR3 is TGTGCCAGCAGCGTAGTTCAGCGGGGGATACGGGATGAGCAGTTCTTC. It specifies CASSVVQRGIRDEQFF.

The genes are TRBV15 and TRBJ2-3, with 9 nucleotides matching TRBD2. The germline V gene has CDR1 LNHNV and CDR2 YYDKDF (reference sequence). With V trimmed by 1 base and J by 2 bases, 16 bases remained unmatched. This CDR3 has 20 residues. The CDR3 DNA sequence: TGTGCCACCAGCAGAGGACGGCGGCTAGCGGGAACTAAATACACAGATACGCAGTATTTT. Amino acids: CATSRGRRLAGTKYTDTQYF.

The V and J genes are TRBV7-2 and TRBJ2-5, with 12 bases that match TRBD2. Germline V gene lookup returns CDR1 SGHTA and CDR2 FQGNSA. The CDR3 loop spans 17 amino acids. The ends lost 5 bases at V and 5 bases at J; junction bases unmatched: 12. The CDR3 is CASSVTPSGRAGETQYF. The CDR3 DNA is TGTGCCAGCAGCGTCACCCCTAGCGGGAGGGCCGGGGAGACCCAGTACTTC.

The rearrangement links TRBV11-2 to TRBJ2-7, with TRBD2 matching over 9 bases. V lost 1 base to trimming and J lost 6 bases; unmatched junction nucleotides: 13. The CDR3 covers 17 residues. Per germline, CDR1 SGHAT and CDR2 FQNNGV. This CDR3 reads CASSLVPRGGSGREQYF. The DNA for the CDR3 is TGTGCCAGCAGCTTAGTTCCGCGGGGGGGCTCCGGTCGCGAGCAGTACTTC.

This rearrangement joins TRBV6-1 to TRBJ2-5; D possibly corresponds to TRBD2 (5 bases). V lost 6 bases and J 2 bases, leaving 16 bases between the germline ends. The length of the CDR3 is 15 residues. Germline V lookup: CDR1 MNHNS, CDR2 SASEGT. The CDR3 is CASSPRVVGQETQYF. In nucleotides, the CDR3 is TGTGCCAGCAGCCCGAGGGTCGTAGGACAAGAGACCCAGTACTTC.

This rearrangement joins TRBV7-6 to TRBJ1-2; D perhaps matches TRBD1 (6 bases). Trimming removed 2 bases at V and 3 bases at J, with 10 bases between. Per germline, CDR1 SGHVS and CDR2 FNYEAQ. This CDR3 comprises 14 residues. CDR3 in amino acids: CASSLSGGYYGYTF. CDR3 nucleotide sequence: TGTGCCAGCAGCTTAAGCGGGGGCTACTATGGCTACACCTTC.

V is TRBV25-1 and J is TRBJ2-3; D is ambiguous. There are 11 residues in the CDR3. V lost 5 bases, J lost 2 bases, and 2 bases lay in between. Per the germline V gene, CDR1 is MGHDK and CDR2 is SYGVNS. CDR3 residues: CASSYTDTQYF. As DNA, the CDR3 is TGTGCCAGCAGTTACACAGATACGCAGTATTTT.

This chain joins TRBV5-1 and TRBJ2-3, with 10 bases aligning to TRBD2. V trimming: 1 base; J trimming: 4 bases; junction bases outside the gene matches: 3. The germline V gene has CDR1 SGHRS and CDR2 YFSETQ. The CDR3 loop spans 15 amino acids. The CDR3 here is CASSLLAGGPDTQYF. The DNA for the CDR3 is TGCGCCAGCAGCTTGTTAGCGGGGGGACCAGATACGCAGTATTTT.

The chain uses TRBV4-3 and TRBJ1-2; TRBD1 agrees at 9 bases. With V trimmed by 8 bases and J by 1 base, 5 bases remained unmatched. The germline CDR1 and CDR2 sequences are LGHNA and YSLEER. The CDR3 contains 14 residues. The CDR3, as DNA: TGCGCCAGCGCACAGGGGGCCCTTAACTATGGCTACACCTTC. Translating gives CASAQGALNYGYTF.

This rearrangement joins TRBV5-1 to TRBJ2-7, with 9 nucleotides matching TRBD1. V gave up 4 bases and J gave up 3 bases; unmatched junction bases: 8. This CDR3 comprises 15 residues. Per germline, CDR1 SGHRS and CDR2 YFSETQ. The CDR3 protein is CASSEDRGPHYEQYF. CDR3 DNA sequence: TGCGCCAGCAGCGAGGACAGGGGACCCCACTACGAGCAGTACTTC.

The V call is TRBV9, the J call TRBJ2-7; D is undetermined. This CDR3 has 14 residues. Trimming cost V 0 bases and J 0 bases, with 7 bases left between them. Germline CDR1 is SGDLS and CDR2 is YYNGEE. DNA for the CDR3: TGTGCCAGCAGCGTAGACTCTAGCTCCTACGAGCAGTACTTC. It codes for CASSVDSSSYEQYF.

J is TRBJ2-1 and V is TRBV6-5; 7 nucleotides match TRBD2. V was clipped by 8 bases and J by 6 bases; unmatched bases: 4. This CDR3 has 12 residues. Germline V lookup: CDR1 MNHEY, CDR2 SVGAGI. This CDR3 reads CASESGGNEQFF. The CDR3 DNA sequence: TGTGCCAGCGAGTCGGGGGGCAATGAGCAGTTCTTC.

J is TRBJ2-1 and V is TRBV5-5, with TRBD2 matching 7 bases. The ends lost 3 bases at V and 12 bases at J; junction bases unmatched: 6. The CDR3 covers 12 residues. Germline lookup yields CDR1 SGHKS and CDR2 YYEKEE (reference sequence). CDR3 region: CASSSRESAQFF. The DNA for the CDR3 is TGTGCCAGCAGCTCGCGGGAGTCGGCGCAGTTCTTC.

The sample holds a few counts of this clone. This rearrangement joins TRBV4-2 to TRBJ2-3, with D perhaps matching TRBD2 (9 bases). Germline CDR1 and CDR2: LGHNA and YNFKEQ. This CDR3 is 19 amino acids long. The V end lost 0 bases, the J end lost 3 bases, and 22 bases lay between the germline ends. As DNA, the CDR3 is TGTGCCAGCAGCCAAGATCCCCCAGGGGGCGGGGGGGCAACAGATACGCAGTATTTT. Protein sequence: CASSQDPPGGGGATDTQYF.

The chain joins TRBV6-6 to TRBJ2-5, with 8 bases matching TRBD1. The V gene end was trimmed by 7 bases and the J gene end by 4 bases; junction bases not matched to a gene: 5. Germline assignment: CDR1 MNHNY and CDR2 SVGAGI (reference sequence). The CDR3 is 13 amino acids. CDR3 in amino acids: CASKDRGGETQYF. The CDR3, as DNA: TGTGCCAGCAAAGACAGGGGCGGAGAGACCCAGTACTTC.

This chain connects TRBV5-1 to TRBJ2-7; D is perhaps TRBD1 (5 bases). The germline V gene has CDR1 SGHRS and CDR2 YFSETQ. V lost 0 bases, J lost 5 bases, and 9 bases lay in between. The length of the CDR3 is 13 residues. The CDR3 region has the DNA TGCGCCAGCAGCTTGGAGGGGCCTAACGAGCAGTACTTC. The encoded protein is CASSLEGPNEQYF.

In DNA, the CDR3 is TGTGCCAGCAGGCAAAGACTAGCGGGGGGGAGTGATACGCAGTATTTT. Translated, it gives CASRQRLAGGSDTQYF. The chain is built from TRBV7-2 and TRBJ2-3; 14 nucleotides line up with TRBD2. Per germline, CDR1 SGHTA and CDR2 FQGNSA. The CDR3 contains 16 residues. V gave up 6 bases and J gave up 6 bases; unmatched junction bases: 8. The full variable domain, its missing parts supplied by reference TRBV7-2 and TRBJ2-3, is GAGVSQSPSNKVTEKGKDVELRCDPISGHTALYWYRQSLGQGLEFLIYFQGNSAPDKSGLPSDRFSAERTGGSVSTLTIQRTQQEDSAVYLCASRQRLAGGSDTQYFGPGTRLTVL.

The chain employs TRBV6-5 and TRBJ2-3; 9 bases agree with TRBD1. V shed 0 bases and J 7 bases; nucleotides not matched to a gene: 5. This CDR3 contains 15 residues. Germline V gene sequence: CDR1 MNHEY, CDR2 SVGAGI. CDR3 in DNA: TGTGCCAGCAGTTACTCAGAGACAGGGGGAAATACGCAGTATTTT. Amino acids: CASSYSETGGNTQYF.

This clone is a singleton in its sample. The V call is TRBV7-3, the J call TRBJ2-2, with 7 bases identical to TRBD2. Germline assignment: CDR1 SGHTA and CDR2 FQGTGA. The CDR3 has 15 amino acids. Trimming took 6 bases from V and 5 from J; bases not matched to a gene: 9. CDR3 sequence reads: CASRERGPATGELFF. As DNA, the CDR3 is TGTGCCAGCAGAGAGCGGGGTCCTGCTACCGGGGAGCTGTTTTTT.

The J gene is TRBJ2-2, the V gene TRBV4-3; D possibly corresponds to TRBD2 (5 bases). The CDR3 covers 17 residues. V was clipped by 3 bases and J by 3 bases, with 17 bases between them. Germline lookup yields CDR1 LGHNA and CDR2 YSLEER. CDR3 sequence: CASSQWARAGDTGELFF. The CDR3 coding sequence is TGCGCCAGCAGCCAGTGGGCTCGAGCCGGGGACACCGGGGAGCTGTTTTTT.

The genes are TRBV9 and TRBJ2-5; 11 bases map to TRBD2. Germline CDR1 is SGDLS and CDR2 is YYNGEE. Trimming removed 0 bases from V and 2 bases from J; junction bases left unmatched: 9. This CDR3 region has 18 residues. The CDR3 nucleotides read TGTGCCAGCAGCGTAGCGGTAGCGGGGGGGCCGGGGCAAGAGACCCAGTACTTC. Translating gives CASSVAVAGGPGQETQYF.

In this sample, this clone turned up once. The chain has TRBV7-8 and TRBJ1-5; D might be TRBD1 (6 bases). Germline values: CDR1 SGHVS, CDR2 FQNEAQ. V was shortened by 3 bases and J by 2 bases, with 14 bases between the two germline ends. CDR3 size: 16 residues. CDR3 DNA sequence: TGTGCCAGCAGCTTGGCTTCACAGGGACGCAATCAGCCCCAGCATTTT. As protein: CASSLASQGRNQPQHF.

The gene calls are TRBV6-5 and TRBJ2-7, with a weak D call TRBD1 (7 bases). V gave up 7 bases and J gave up 0 bases, with 16 bases separating them. Germline V gives CDR1 MNHEY, CDR2 SVGAGI. This CDR3 comprises 15 residues. The CDR3 region is CASKEGGTVSYEQYF. The CDR3 region has the DNA TGTGCCAGCAAAGAAGGGGGGACAGTCTCCTACGAGCAGTACTTC.

The chain combines TRBV9 with TRBJ2-3, with D perhaps TRBD2 (5 bases). V was trimmed by 2 bases and J by 3 bases, leaving 10 bases between them. The germline CDR1 and CDR2 sequences are SGDLS and YYNGEE. The CDR3 loop spans 14 amino acids. The CDR3, as DNA: TGTGCCAGCAGCGTTTACCGGGAAACAGATACGCAGTATTTT. Its translation is CASSVYRETDTQYF. The entire variable domain, with the rest obtained from reference TRBV9 and TRBJ2-3, is as follows: DSGVTQTPKHLITATGQRVTLRCSPRSGDLSVYWYQQSLDQGLQFLIQYYNGEERAKGNILERFSAQQFPDLHSELNLSSLELGDSALYFCASSVYRETDTQYFGPGTRLTVL.

This chain joins TRBV2 and TRBJ2-1, with unresolved D. This CDR3 has 13 residues. Germline V lookup: CDR1 SNHLY, CDR2 FYNNEI. V was cut by 6 bases and J by 0 bases, with 6 bases left in between. The CDR3 sequence is CASRTFSYNEQFF. In nucleotides, the CDR3 is TGTGCCAGCAGGACATTCTCCTACAATGAGCAGTTCTTC.